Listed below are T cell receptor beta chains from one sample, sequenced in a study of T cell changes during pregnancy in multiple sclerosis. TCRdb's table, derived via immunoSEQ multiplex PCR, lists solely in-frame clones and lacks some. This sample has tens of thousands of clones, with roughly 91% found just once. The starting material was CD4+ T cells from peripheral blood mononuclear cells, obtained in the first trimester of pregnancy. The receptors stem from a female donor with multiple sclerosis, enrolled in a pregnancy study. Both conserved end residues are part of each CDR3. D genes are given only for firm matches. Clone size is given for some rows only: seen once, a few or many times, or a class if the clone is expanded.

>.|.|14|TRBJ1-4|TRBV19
TGTGCCAGTAGTATGACAGGCGTTAATGAAAAACTGTTTTTT
CASSMTGVNEKLFF
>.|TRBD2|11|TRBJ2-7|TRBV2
TGTGCCAGCAGTGAAGGGGAGGGACAGTACTTC
CASSEGEGQYF
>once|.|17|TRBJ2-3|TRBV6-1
TGTGCCAGCAGTGTAATCCGGAGAGTTGGATCCACAGATACGCAGTATTTT
CASSVIRRVGSTDTQYF
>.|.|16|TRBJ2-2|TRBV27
TGTGCCAGCAGCCTGACGAGTAGGGGTCGGGCCGGGGAGCTGTTTTTT
CASSLTSRGRAGELFF
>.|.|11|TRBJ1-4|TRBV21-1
TGTGCCAGTCAACAGGCCGGCAGCCTGTTTTTT
CASQQAGSLFF
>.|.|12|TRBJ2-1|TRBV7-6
TGTGCCAGCAGCCGATCCGGCAATGAGCAGTTCTTC
CASSRSGNEQFF
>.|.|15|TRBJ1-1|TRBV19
TGTGCCAGCCTCCTGGAGGACGCCCGGAACACTGAAGCTTTCTTT
CASLLEDARNTEAFF
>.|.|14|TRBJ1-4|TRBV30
TGTGCCTGGAGTGTAACCCAGGGTAATGAAAAACTGTTTTTT
CAWSVTQGNEKLFF
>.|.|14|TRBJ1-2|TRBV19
TGTGCCAGTAGATCCACTCGGACACAATATGGCTACACCTTC
CASRSTRTQYGYTF
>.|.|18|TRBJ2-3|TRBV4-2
TGTGCCAGCAGCCAAGTGCCCCTTACAGGCGACTCACACCGTACGCAGTATTTT
CASSQVPLTGDSHRTQYF
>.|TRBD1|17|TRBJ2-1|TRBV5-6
TGTGCCAGCAGCTCCTTTGATCGGGACAGGGGGCTGAATGAGCAGTTCTTC
CASSSFDRDRGLNEQFF
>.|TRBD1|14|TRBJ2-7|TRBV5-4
TGTGCCAGCAGCTGGGGACAGGCTTTTTACGAGCAGTACTTC
CASSWGQAFYEQYF
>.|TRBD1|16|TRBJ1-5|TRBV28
TGTGCCAGCAGTCCGGGGACAGGGGGCTTCAATCAGCCCCAGCATTTT
CASSPGTGGFNQPQHF
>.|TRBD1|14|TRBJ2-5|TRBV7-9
TGTGCCAGCAGCCTTTCCTCAGGGGGAGAGACCCAGTACTTC
CASSLSSGGETQYF
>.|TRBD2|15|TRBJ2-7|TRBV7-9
TGTGCCAGCGCCAGGGTAGGGCTAGCGGCTCCCGAGCAGTACTTC
CASARVGLAAPEQYF
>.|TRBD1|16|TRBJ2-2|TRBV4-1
TGCGCCAGCAGTCGTATTGGGACAGGGGTCCCCGGGGAGCTGTTTTTT
CASSRIGTGVPGELFF
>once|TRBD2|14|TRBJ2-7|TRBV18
TGTGCCAGCTCACCCTCCGGACTAGCGGGAAGTGTCGACTTC
CASSPSGLAGSVDF
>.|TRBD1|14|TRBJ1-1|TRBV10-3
TGTGCCATCCGGGGGACAGGTTCCTACACTGAAGCTTTCTTT
CAIRGTGSYTEAFF
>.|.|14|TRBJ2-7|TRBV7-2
TGTGCCAGCAGCAACCGAAAGGGTGGAGGCGAGCAGTACTTC
CASSNRKGGGEQYF
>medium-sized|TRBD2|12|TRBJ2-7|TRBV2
TGTGCCAGCCGAAGCGGGGCCTACGAGCAGTACTTC
CASRSGAYEQYF
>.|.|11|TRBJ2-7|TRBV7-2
TGTGCCAGCAGCTTGAGGCACGAGCAGTACTTC
CASSLRHEQYF
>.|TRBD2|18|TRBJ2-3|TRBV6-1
TGTGCCAGCAGTGTCCTGAGGACTAGCGGGAGGGCCAAAGATACGCAGTATTTT
CASSVLRTSGRAKDTQYF
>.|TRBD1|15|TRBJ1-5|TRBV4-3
TGCGCCAGCAGCCAAGATCGGGACAGGGATCAGCCCCAGCATTTT
CASSQDRDRDQPQHF
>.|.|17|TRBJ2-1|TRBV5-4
TGTGCCAGCAGCTCGGGTTGGGCGGGCCCCTCCTACAATGAGCAGTTCTTC
CASSSGWAGPSYNEQFF
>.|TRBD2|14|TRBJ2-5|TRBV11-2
TGTGCCAGCAGCTTATCGGCGGGGGGCGAGACCCAGTACTTC
CASSLSAGGETQYF
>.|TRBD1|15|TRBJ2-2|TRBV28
TGTGCCAGCCTTAACGACAGGGGACATACCGGGGAGCTGTTTTTT
CASLNDRGHTGELFF
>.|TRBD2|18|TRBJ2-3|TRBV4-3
TGCGCCAGCAGCCAAGATGGAACTAGCGGGAGTACTCCAGATACGCAGTATTTT
CASSQDGTSGSTPDTQYF
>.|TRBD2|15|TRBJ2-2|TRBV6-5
TGTGCCAGCAGACGGACTAGCCAGGGCGCCGGGGAGCTGTTTTTT
CASRRTSQGAGELFF
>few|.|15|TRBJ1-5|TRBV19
TGTGCCAGTAGTATAGCTGGGAGGGTTTATCAGCCCCAGCATTTT
CASSIAGRVYQPQHF
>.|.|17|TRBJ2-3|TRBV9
TGTGCCAGCAGCGCAGGAAACAGCGGAACTAGCACAGATACGCAGTATTTT
CASSAGNSGTSTDTQYF
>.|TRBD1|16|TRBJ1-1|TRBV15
TGTGCCACCAGCCCGGGACAGGGATACCCAAACACTGAAGCTTTCTTT
CATSPGQGYPNTEAFF
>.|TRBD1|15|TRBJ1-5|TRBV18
TGTGCCAGCTCGTCGGGACAGGGCGGCAATCAGCCCCAGCATTTT
CASSSGQGGNQPQHF
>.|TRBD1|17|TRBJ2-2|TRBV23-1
TGCGCCAGCAGTCAATTTGGGGACAGGGGGCAGACCGGGGAGCTGTTTTTT
CASSQFGDRGQTGELFF
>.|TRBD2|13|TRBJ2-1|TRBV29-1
TGCAGCGTTGCACTCCTAGCGGGAGCAGAGCAGTTCTTC
CSVALLAGAEQFF
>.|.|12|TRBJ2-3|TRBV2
TGTGCCAGCAGGGGGCAGGGAGATACGCAGTATTTT
CASRGQGDTQYF
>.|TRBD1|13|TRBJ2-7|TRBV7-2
TGTGCCAGCAGCTATGACAGGGGGCGTGAGCAGTACTTC
CASSYDRGREQYF
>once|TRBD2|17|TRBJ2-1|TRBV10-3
TGTGCCATCAGAACCGGGACTAGCGGAAGCTCCTACAATGAGCAGTTCTTC
CAIRTGTSGSSYNEQFF
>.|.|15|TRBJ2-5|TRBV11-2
TGTGCCAGCAGCTGGCGGCGAGACAGTCAAGAGACCCAGTACTTC
CASSWRRDSQETQYF
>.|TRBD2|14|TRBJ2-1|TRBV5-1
TGCGCCAGCAGAGGACTAGCGGGAGTAGGTGAGCAGTTCTTC
CASRGLAGVGEQFF
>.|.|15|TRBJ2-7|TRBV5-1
TGCGCCAGCAGCTCCCCCGGGACTGGGCGACCCGAGCAGTACTTC
CASSSPGTGRPEQYF
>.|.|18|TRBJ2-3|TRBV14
TGTGCCAGCAGCCCGTGCGTCCCAGCGAGGAAGGGCACAGATACGCAGTATTTT
CASSPCVPARKGTDTQYF